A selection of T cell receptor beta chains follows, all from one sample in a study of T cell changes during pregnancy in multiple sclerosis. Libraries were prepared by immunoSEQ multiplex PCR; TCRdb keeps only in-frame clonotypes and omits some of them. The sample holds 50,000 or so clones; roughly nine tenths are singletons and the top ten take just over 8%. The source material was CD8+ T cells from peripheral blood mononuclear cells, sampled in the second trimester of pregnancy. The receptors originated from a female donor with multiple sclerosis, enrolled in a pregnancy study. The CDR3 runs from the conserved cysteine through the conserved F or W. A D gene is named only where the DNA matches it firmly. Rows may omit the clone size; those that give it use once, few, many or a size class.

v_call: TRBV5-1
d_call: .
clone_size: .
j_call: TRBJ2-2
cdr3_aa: CASSAKATGNTGELFF
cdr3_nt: TGCGCCAGCAGCGCTAAAGCCACAGGAAACACCGGGGAGCTGTTTTTT

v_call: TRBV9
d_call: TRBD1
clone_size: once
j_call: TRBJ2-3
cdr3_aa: CASSLDMGTGGADTQYF
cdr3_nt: TGTGCCAGCAGCCTAGACATGGGGACAGGGGGCGCGGATACGCAGTATTTT

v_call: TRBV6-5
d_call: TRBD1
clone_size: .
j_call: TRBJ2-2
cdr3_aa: CASSSPGQGLTGELFF
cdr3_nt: TGTGCCAGCAGTTCCCCGGGACAGGGCCTCACCGGGGAGCTGTTTTTT

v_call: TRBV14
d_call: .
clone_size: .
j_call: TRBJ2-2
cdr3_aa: CASSLTNTGELFF
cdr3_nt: TGTGCCAGCAGCCTCACTAACACCGGGGAGCTGTTTTTT

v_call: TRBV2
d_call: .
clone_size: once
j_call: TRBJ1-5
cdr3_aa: CASSARASQPQHF
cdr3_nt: TGTGCCAGCAGTGCCAGGGCCAGTCAGCCCCAGCATTTT

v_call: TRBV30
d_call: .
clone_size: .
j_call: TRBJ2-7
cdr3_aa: CAWAYSDEQYF
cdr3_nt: TGTGCCTGGGCCTATAGTGACGAGCAGTACTTC

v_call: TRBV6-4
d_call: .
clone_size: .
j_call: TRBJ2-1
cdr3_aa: CASSLITGDNEQFF
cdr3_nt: TGTGCCAGCAGTCTTATCACGGGGGACAATGAGCAGTTCTTC

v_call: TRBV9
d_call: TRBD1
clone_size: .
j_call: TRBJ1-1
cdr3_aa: CASRAWTGDTEAFF
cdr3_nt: TGTGCCAGCAGAGCATGGACAGGCGACACTGAAGCTTTCTTT

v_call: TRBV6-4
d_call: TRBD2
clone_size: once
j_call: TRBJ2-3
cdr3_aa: CASSDSSSDSGFSTDTQYF
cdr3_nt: TGTGCCAGCAGTGACTCGTCTTCGGATAGCGGGTTTAGCACAGATACGCAGTATTTT

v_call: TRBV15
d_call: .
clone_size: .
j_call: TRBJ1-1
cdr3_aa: CATSRDRRGTEAFF
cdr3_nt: TGTGCCACCAGCAGGGACAGACGAGGCACTGAAGCTTTCTTT

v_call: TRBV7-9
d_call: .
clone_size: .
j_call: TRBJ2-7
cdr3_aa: CASSLDVSSYEQYF
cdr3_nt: TGTGCCAGCAGCTTAGACGTCAGCTCCTACGAGCAGTACTTC

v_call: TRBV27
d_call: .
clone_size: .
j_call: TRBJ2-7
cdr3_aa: CATMETGTPTYEQYF
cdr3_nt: TGTGCCACAATGGAAACCGGGACACCAACCTACGAGCAGTACTTC

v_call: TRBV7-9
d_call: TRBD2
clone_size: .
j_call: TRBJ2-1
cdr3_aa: CASSLKIAGDRNEQFF
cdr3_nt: TGTGCCAGCAGCCTTAAAATAGCGGGTGACAGAAATGAGCAGTTCTTC

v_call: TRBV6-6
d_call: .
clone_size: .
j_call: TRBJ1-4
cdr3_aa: CASSLGAEKLFF
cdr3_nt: TGTGCCAGCAGTTTGGGAGCCGAAAAACTGTTTTTT

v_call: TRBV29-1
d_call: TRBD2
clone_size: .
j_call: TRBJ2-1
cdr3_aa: CSVDTSGGVGDEQFF
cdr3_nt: TGCAGCGTTGATACTAGCGGGGGGGTCGGGGATGAGCAGTTCTTC

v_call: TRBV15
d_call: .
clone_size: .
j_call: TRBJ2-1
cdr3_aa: CATSRDLGSSNEQFF
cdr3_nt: TGTGCCACCAGCAGAGACTTAGGGAGTAGCAATGAGCAGTTCTTC

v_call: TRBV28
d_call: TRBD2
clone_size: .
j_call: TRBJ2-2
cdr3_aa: CASSFPTAGATF
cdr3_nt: TGTGCCAGCAGTTTTCCCACCGCGGGAGCCACTTTT

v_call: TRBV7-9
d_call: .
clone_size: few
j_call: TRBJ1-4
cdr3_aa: CASSPDSEKLFF
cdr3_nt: TGTGCCAGCAGCCCTGACAGCGAAAAACTGTTTTTT

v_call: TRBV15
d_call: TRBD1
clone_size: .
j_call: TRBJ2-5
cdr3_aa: CATSRSRQGPGETQYF
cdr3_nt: TGTGCCACCAGCAGATCTAGACAGGGGCCCGGGGAGACCCAGTACTTC

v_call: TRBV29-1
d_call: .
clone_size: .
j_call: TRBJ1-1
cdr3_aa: CSSGEAFF
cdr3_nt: TGCTCCAGTGGTGAAGCTTTCTTT

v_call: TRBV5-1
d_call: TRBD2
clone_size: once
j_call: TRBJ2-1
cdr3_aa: CASSISGGAYNEQFF
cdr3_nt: TGCGCCAGCAGCATTAGCGGGGGGGCCTACAATGAGCAGTTCTTC

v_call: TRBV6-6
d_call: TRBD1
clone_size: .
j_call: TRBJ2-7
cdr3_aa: CASRGRDPQGGEQYF
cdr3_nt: TGTGCCAGCAGAGGTCGTGATCCACAGGGGGGCGAGCAGTACTTC

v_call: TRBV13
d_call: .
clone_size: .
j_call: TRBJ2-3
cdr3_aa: CASSLAGSSIRTDTQYF
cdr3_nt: TGTGCCAGCAGCTTAGCTGGGAGTTCGATCCGCACAGATACGCAGTATTTT

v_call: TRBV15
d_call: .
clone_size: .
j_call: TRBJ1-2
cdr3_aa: CATSPRGGGGYGYTF
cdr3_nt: TGTGCCACCAGCCCCCGAGGGGGGGGTGGCTATGGCTACACCTTC

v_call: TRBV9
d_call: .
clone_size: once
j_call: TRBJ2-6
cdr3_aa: CASSVASSGANVLTF
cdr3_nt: TGTGCCAGCAGCGTAGCTAGCTCTGGGGCCAACGTCCTGACTTTC

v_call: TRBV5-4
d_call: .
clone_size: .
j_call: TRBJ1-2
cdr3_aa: CASSLTAVYGYTF
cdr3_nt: TGTGCCAGCAGCTTGACAGCAGTCTATGGCTACACCTTC

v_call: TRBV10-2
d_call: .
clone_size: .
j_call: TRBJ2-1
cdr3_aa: CASSDGLAFESEEQFF
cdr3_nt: TGCGCCAGCAGTGATGGGCTAGCTTTTGAATCGGAAGAGCAGTTCTTC

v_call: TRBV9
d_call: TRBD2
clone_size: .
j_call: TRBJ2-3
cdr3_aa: CASSPGLAELTDTQYF
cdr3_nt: TGTGCCAGCAGCCCGGGACTAGCGGAGCTCACAGATACGCAGTATTTT

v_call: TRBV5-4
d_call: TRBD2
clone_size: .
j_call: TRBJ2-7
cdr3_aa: CASSFEEASGVDEQYF
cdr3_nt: TGTGCCAGCAGCTTTGAGGAGGCTAGCGGAGTAGACGAGCAGTACTTC

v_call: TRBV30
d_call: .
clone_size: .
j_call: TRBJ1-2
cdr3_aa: CAWSGGPGYTF
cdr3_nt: TGTGCCTGGAGTGGGGGGCCTGGCTACACCTTC

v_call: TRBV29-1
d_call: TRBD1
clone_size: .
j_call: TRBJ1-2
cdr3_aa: CSVPSGTGGSGYGYTF
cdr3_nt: TGCAGCGTCCCCTCCGGGACAGGGGGCTCGGGCTATGGCTACACCTTC

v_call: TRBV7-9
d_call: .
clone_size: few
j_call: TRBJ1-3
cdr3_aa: CASSLTSGDRGNTIYF
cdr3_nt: TGTGCCAGCAGCTTAACATCCGGGGATCGGGGAAACACCATATATTTT

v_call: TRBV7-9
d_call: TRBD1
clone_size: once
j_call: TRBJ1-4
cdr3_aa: CASSSRQGPTNEKLFF
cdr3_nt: TGTGCCAGCAGCTCCCGACAGGGCCCAACTAATGAAAAACTGTTTTTT

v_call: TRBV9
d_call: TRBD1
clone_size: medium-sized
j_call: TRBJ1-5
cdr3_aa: CASSRTGTGDQPQHF
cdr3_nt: TGTGCCAGCAGCAGAACCGGGACAGGAGATCAGCCCCAGCATTTT

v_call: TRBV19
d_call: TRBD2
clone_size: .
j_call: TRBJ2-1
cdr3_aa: CASSFSGAHNEQFF
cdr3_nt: TGTGCCAGTAGTTTTAGCGGGGCCCACAATGAGCAGTTCTTC

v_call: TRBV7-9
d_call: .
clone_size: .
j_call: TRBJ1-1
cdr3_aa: CATGGDTRNTEAFF
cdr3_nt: TGTGCCACCGGGGGGGACACTAGGAACACTGAAGCTTTCTTT

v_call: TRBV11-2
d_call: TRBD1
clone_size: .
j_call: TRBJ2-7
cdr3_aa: CASSSRDRGSYEQYF
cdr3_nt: TGTGCCAGCAGCAGCCGGGACAGGGGTAGCTACGAGCAGTACTTC

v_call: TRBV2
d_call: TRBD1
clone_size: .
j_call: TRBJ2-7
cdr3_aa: CASSARGLSYEQYF
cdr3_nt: TGTGCCAGCAGCGCCAGGGGGCTCTCCTACGAGCAGTACTTC

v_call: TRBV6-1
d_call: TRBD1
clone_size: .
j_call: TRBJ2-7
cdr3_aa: CASRETGGHEQYF
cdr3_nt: TGTGCCAGCAGAGAGACAGGGGGGCACGAGCAGTACTTC

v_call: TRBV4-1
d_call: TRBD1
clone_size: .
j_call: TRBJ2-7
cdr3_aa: CASSQDPTGSSYEQYF
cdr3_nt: TGCGCCAGCAGCCAAGACCCGACAGGGAGCTCCTACGAGCAGTACTTC

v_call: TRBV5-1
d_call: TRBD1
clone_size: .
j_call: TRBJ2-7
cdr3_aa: CASSPTWTGDSYEQYF
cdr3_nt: TGCGCCAGCAGCCCGACTTGGACAGGGGACTCCTACGAGCAGTACTTC

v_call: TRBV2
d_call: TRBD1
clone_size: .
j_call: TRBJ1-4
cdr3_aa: CASSRQGQNEKLFF
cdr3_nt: TGTGCCAGCAGCAGACAGGGACAAAATGAAAAACTGTTTTTT

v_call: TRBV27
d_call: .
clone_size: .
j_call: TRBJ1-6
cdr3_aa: CASSFVPDRLGNSPLHF
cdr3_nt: TGTGCCAGCAGTTTTGTACCAGACAGGTTGGGTAATTCACCCCTCCACTTT

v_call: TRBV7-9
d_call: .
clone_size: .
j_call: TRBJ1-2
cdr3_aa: CASSLEWGVTNYGYTF
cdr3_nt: TGTGCCAGCAGCTTAGAGTGGGGGGTAACTAACTATGGCTACACCTTC

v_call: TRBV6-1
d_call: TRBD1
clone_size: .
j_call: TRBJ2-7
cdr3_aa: CASSVGQSSYEQYF
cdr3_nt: TGTGCCAGCAGTGTGGGACAGAGCTCCTACGAGCAGTACTTC